Each of the 32 T cell receptor beta chains below was sequenced from the same sample in a study of blood T cell repertoires in COVID-19. The protocol was immunoSEQ multiplex PCR, while the TCRdb copy is restricted to in-frame clones and leaves out a portion. The sample carries under 150,000 clones, more than 80% recorded once. Input material: peripheral blood. Receptor source: a woman between 35 and 50 years old with acute or convalescent COVID-19.

The chain combines TRBV19 with TRBJ1-2; no firm D call. Trimming pared 3 bases from V and 4 bases from J, leaving 9 bases between. This CDR3 is built from 13 residues. CDR1 and CDR2 from the germline V gene are LNHDA and SQIVND (reference sequence). The CDR3 DNA reads as TGTGCCAGTAGTATGGCAGCGGCCTATGGCTACACCTTC. Translating it yields CASSMAAAYGYTF.

This rearrangement joins TRBV6-5 to TRBJ2-4, with 9 nucleotides matching TRBD1. Losses at the gene ends were 6 bases for V and 4 bases for J; bases not matched to a gene: 1. From germline, CDR1 is MNHEY and CDR2 SVGAGI. The length of the CDR3 is 13 residues. CDR3 in DNA: TGTGCCAGCAGGGGACAGGGTAAAAACATTCAGTACTTC. This codes for CASRGQGKNIQYF.

This chain connects TRBV3-1 (or the pseudogene TRBV3-2) to TRBJ2-7; D gene ambiguous. Germline V gene sequence: CDR1 LGHDT, CDR2 YNNKEL (reference sequence). The CDR3 loop spans 12 amino acids. Deletions cut 3 bases from V and 4 bases from J, with 7 bases between. Written as DNA, the CDR3 is TGTGCCAGCAGCCATTCCCAGTACGAGCAGTACTTC. Translated, it gives CASSHSQYEQYF.

The chain uses TRBV6-6 and TRBJ2-1; 7 bases are a match to TRBD1. This CDR3 has 14 amino acids. Trimming at V came to 5 bases and at J to 3 bases, leaving 4 bases not matched to a gene. Germline values: CDR1 MNHNY, CDR2 SVGAGI (reference sequence). CDR3 sequence reads: CASSTGDFYNEQFF. The CDR3 DNA sequence: TGTGCCAGCAGTACAGGGGATTTCTACAATGAGCAGTTCTTC.

This chain links TRBV12-3 or TRBV12-4 with TRBJ1-5; D is undetermined. The CDR3 covers 13 residues. The V end was cut by 1 base, the J end by 6 bases, with 7 bases between. Written as DNA, the CDR3 is TGTGCCAGCAGTTTAGGCGTCGGTCAGCCCCAGCATTTT. As protein: CASSLGVGQPQHF.

This chain connects TRBV5-1 to TRBJ2-7; unclear D gene. Germline values: CDR1 SGHRS, CDR2 YFSETQ. V was shortened by 0 bases and J by 1 base, with 8 bases between the two germline ends. The CDR3 loop spans 14 amino acids. The CDR3 sequence: CASSLVPDSYEQYF. In nucleotides, the CDR3 is TGCGCCAGCAGCTTGGTACCAGATTCCTACGAGCAGTACTTC.

The rearrangement uses TRBV5-6 and TRBJ1-4, with D uncertain. Germline V CDR1 and CDR2: SGHDT, YYEEEE. Trimming took off 2 bases at V and 4 bases at J, with 9 bases between the two ends. This CDR3 is built from 14 residues. The CDR3, as DNA: TGTGCCAGCAGCTTTAGGCAGGTTAATGAAAAACTGTTTTTT. Protein sequence: CASSFRQVNEKLFF.

The chain couples TRBV30 to TRBJ2-3; a weak D match, TRBD1 (6 bases). This CDR3 has 15 amino acids. Trimming pared 0 bases from V and 3 bases from J, leaving 13 bases between. The germline V gene has CDR1 GTSNPN and CDR2 SVGIG (reference sequence). Written as DNA, the CDR3 is TGTGCCTGGAGTGTACAGGGATTCTCGACAGATACGCAGTATTTT. Residues: CAWSVQGFSTDTQYF.

The CDR3 sequence is CASSQFGGAGSGNTIYF. The CDR3, as DNA: TGTGCCAGCAGCCAATTCGGAGGGGCCGGTTCGGGGAACACCATATATTTT. V is TRBV16 and J is TRBJ1-3; D is possibly TRBD1 (5 bases). The CDR3 sequence is 17 residues long. V lost 1 base and J lost 7, with 20 bases in between. The V gene's germline CDR1 is KGHSY and CDR2 FQNENV. The whole variable domain, remainder taken from reference TRBV16 and TRBJ1-3, is GEEVAQTPKHLVRGEGQKAKLYCAPIKGHSYVFWYQQVLKNEFKFLISFQNENVFDETGMPKERFSAKCLPNSPCSLEIQATKLEDSAVYFCASSQFGGAGSGNTIYFGEGSWLTVV.

The chain recombines TRBV29-1 with TRBJ2-2, with D possibly TRBD1 on 6 matching bases. V shed 5 bases and J shed 4 bases, with 8 bases lying between them. The CDR3 length is 12 residues. Germline V gene sequence: CDR1 SQVTM, CDR2 ANQGSEA. CDR3 sequence: CSVIRGTGELFF. CDR3 sequence (DNA): TGCAGCGTTATCAGGGGCACCGGGGAGCTGTTTTTT.

The chain recombines TRBV30 with TRBJ1-5; D unresolved. Germline CDR1 and CDR2: GTSNPN and SVGIG (reference sequence). The CDR3 has 13 residues. V gave up 4 bases and J gave up 3 bases, with 10 bases separating them. The CDR3 spells CAWNSAINQPQHF. In nucleotides, the CDR3 is TGTGCCTGGAATAGCGCAATCAATCAGCCCCAGCATTTT.

As regards this clone: Other DNA sequences in this specimen translate into the identical CDR3. The CDR3 nucleotides read TGTGCCAGTACCGGGGGGACTGAAGCTTTCTTT. It is translated as CASTGGTEAFF. The J gene is TRBJ1-1, the V gene TRBV6-5; D may be TRBD1 (5 bases). V lost 9 bases to trimming and J lost 5 bases, with 10 bases between them. The CDR3 length is 11 residues. Germline V gives CDR1 MNHEY, CDR2 SVGAGI.

The V call is TRBV7-2, the J call TRBJ1-5; no clear D. Per germline, CDR1 SGHTA and CDR2 FQGNSA. This CDR3 is built from 13 residues. V lost 3 bases, J lost 4 bases, and 7 bases lay in between. The CDR3 sequence: CASSFGGNQPQHF. Written as DNA, the CDR3 is TGTGCCAGCAGCTTCGGAGGGAATCAGCCCCAGCATTTT.

This clone was seen a handful of times. The chain combines TRBV19 with TRBJ2-2; the D gene is possibly TRBD1 (6 bases). Between the trimmed V and J ends, which lost 5 bases and 3 bases, there was a span of 10 bases. The CDR3 spans 14 residues. Germline loops: CDR1 LNHDA, CDR2 SQIVND (reference sequence). CDR3: CASSSGTYTGELFF. Here the CDR3 DNA reads TGTGCCAGTAGTTCCGGGACATACACCGGGGAGCTGTTTTTT.

The chain combines TRBV6-5 with TRBJ1-6; 7 nucleotides align to TRBD1. Germline CDR1 reads MNHEY; CDR2 reads SVGAGI. Trimming cost V 4 bases and J 2 bases; bases outside gene matches: 2. The CDR3 is made up of 15 amino acids. The CDR3 sequence is CASSLGQAYNSPLHF. CDR3 sequence (DNA): TGTGCCAGCAGTTTAGGACAGGCCTATAATTCACCCCTCCACTTT.

The chain carries TRBV19 and TRBJ2-7; the match to TRBD1 covers 10 bases. The CDR3 is 16 amino acids. Germline loops: CDR1 LNHDA, CDR2 SQIVND (reference sequence). Trimming took 6 bases from V and 0 from J; bases not matched to a gene: 8. In nucleotides, the CDR3 is TGTGCCAGTAGAAGATCCGGGACAGGGGCCTCCTACGAGCAGTACTTC. Residues: CASRRSGTGASYEQYF.

The chain has TRBV30 and TRBJ1-4; no firm D call. Trimming removed 2 bases at V and 7 bases at J, with 14 bases between. The CDR3 consists of 14 residues. The V gene's germline CDR1 is GTSNPN and CDR2 SVGIG (reference sequence). This chain's CDR3 is CAWSRTTAGEKLFF. The CDR3 DNA reads TGTGCCTGGAGTCGGACCACAGCGGGTGAAAAACTGTTTTTT.

This sequence joins TRBV19 and TRBJ2-1, with TRBD1 identical over 9 bases. The V and J ends lost 9 bases and 6 bases, in that order; junction bases with no gene match: 18. Germline CDR1 LNHDA, CDR2 SQIVND (reference sequence). The CDR3 has 17 residues. This chain's CDR3 is CASLRSSGTGKFNEQFF. DNA for the CDR3: TGTGCCAGCCTAAGATCCTCCGGGACAGGGAAGTTCAATGAGCAGTTCTTC.

CDR3: CAWSRQGREGYTF. CDR3 DNA: TGTGCCTGGAGTAGACAGGGTCGAGAAGGCTACACCTTC. J is TRBJ1-2 and V is TRBV30; TRBD1 aligns across 7 bases. This CDR3 has 13 amino acids. V lost 2 bases and J lost 8; bases outside the gene matches: 8. Germline CDR1 is GTSNPN and CDR2 is SVGIG (reference sequence). Filled out from reference TRBV30 and TRBJ1-2, the complete variable domain reads SQTIHQWPATLVQPVGSPLSLECTVEGTSNPNLYWYRQAAGRGLQLLFYSVGIGQISSEVPQNLSASRPQDRQFILSSKKLLLSDSGFYLCAWSRQGREGYTFGSGTRLTVV.

The chain links TRBV30 to TRBJ2-7; 9 bases match TRBD1. V dropped 6 bases and J dropped 4; count of bases not matched to a gene: 7. CDR3 length: 13 residues. Germline CDR1 is GTSNPN and CDR2 is SVGIG (reference sequence). The CDR3, as DNA: TGTGCCTGTCAGGGACAGGGTGTATACGAGCAGTACTTC. Translated, it gives CACQGQGVYEQYF.

The V gene is TRBV6-2 or TRBV6-3, the J gene TRBJ2-2; 7 nucleotides line up with TRBD2. Germline V gene sequence: CDR1 MNHEY, CDR2 SVGEGT. V was pared by 5 bases and J by 6 bases, with 15 bases of the junction left unmatched. CDR3 length equals 17 residues. The CDR3 reads CASSRIGLEMSPGELFF. CDR3 DNA: TGTGCCAGCAGTAGAATCGGACTAGAGATGTCCCCCGGGGAGCTGTTTTTT.

The CDR3 nucleotides are TGTGCCAGCAGTCCCATGTTTTCCGCAGGCTATGGCTACACCTTC. Translated: CASSPMFSAGYGYTF. This rearrangement joins TRBV2 to TRBJ1-2; D is unresolved. Germline V gene lookup returns CDR1 SNHLY and CDR2 FYNNEI. The CDR3 runs to 15 residues. Trimming cost V 5 bases and J 4 bases, with 17 bases left between them. The variable domain in full, with the rest retrieved from reference TRBV2 and TRBJ1-2, is EPEVTQTPSHQVTQMGQEVILRCVPISNHLYFYWYRQILGQKVEFLVSFYNNEISEKSEIFDDQFSVERPDGSNFTLKIRSTKLEDSAMYFCASSPMFSAGYGYTFGSGTRLTVV.

The gene calls are TRBV7-9 and TRBJ2-1; D is undetermined. Trimming stripped 3 bases from V and 7 bases from J, with 7 bases between. In germline, CDR1 is SEHNR, CDR2 FQNEAQ (reference sequence). The CDR3 extends over 12 amino acids. In nucleotides, the CDR3 is TGTGCCAGCAGCTTCCAGTATAATGAGCAGTTCTTC. The encoded protein is CASSFQYNEQFF.

The rearrangement uses TRBV30 and TRBJ2-1; 8 bases are shared with TRBD1. The CDR3 runs 13 residues. Germline CDR1 GTSNPN, CDR2 SVGIG (reference sequence). With V trimmed by 7 bases and J by 3 bases, 5 bases remained unmatched. CDR3 sequence reads: CASRGLFYNEQFF. The DNA of the CDR3 is TGTGCCTCCAGGGGGCTGTTCTACAATGAGCAGTTCTTC.

This sequence joins TRBV18 and TRBJ1-5; TRBD1 aligns across 8 bases. This CDR3 comprises 18 residues. CDR1 is KGHSH, CDR2 LQKENI, per germline. V lost 6 bases to trimming and J lost 7 bases; unmatched junction nucleotides: 20. The chain's CDR3 is CASSPETSGPGGRQPQHF. The CDR3, as DNA: TGTGCCAGCTCCCCAGAGACCTCAGGCCCAGGGGGCAGGCAGCCCCAGCATTTT.

This clone was detected only once. As DNA, the CDR3 is TGTGCCAGCAGCTTAGCGCGGGGAGAGTTGCATTCACCCCTCCACTTT. This gives the protein CASSLARGELHSPLHF. V usage is TRBV7-2 and J usage is TRBJ1-6; D is undetermined. The CDR3 is 16 residues long. Germline-derived CDR1 and CDR2 are SGHTA and FQGNSA. Trimming left V 0 bases short and J 8 bases short, with 14 bases between.

The CDR3 here is CASSRSQMNTEAFF. DNA for the CDR3: TGTGCCAGCTCTCGTTCCCAGATGAACACTGAAGCTTTCTTT. V is TRBV18 and J is TRBJ1-1; no reliable D call. Trimming took 6 bases from V and 0 from J, leaving 11 bases between them. This CDR3 spans 14 amino acids. The germline gives CDR1 KGHSH, CDR2 LQKENI. Supplemented by reference TRBV18 and TRBJ1-1, the full variable domain reads NAGVMQNPRHLVRRRGQEARLRCSPMKGHSHVYWYRQLPEEGLKFMVYLQKENIIDESGMPKERFSAEFPKEGPSILRIQQVVRGDSAAYFCASSRSQMNTEAFFGQGTRLTVV.

The gene calls are TRBV29-1 and TRBJ1-1; D is unclear. CDR1 SQVTM and CDR2 ANQGSEA come from the germline V gene. This CDR3 is 12 amino acids long. Trimming pared 7 bases from V and 1 base from J, leaving 10 bases between. CDR3 bases: TGCAGCGCTATAAGACAGAACACTGAAGCTTTCTTT. Its protein product is CSAIRQNTEAFF.

The J gene is TRBJ2-3, the V gene TRBV6-6; D possibly corresponds to TRBD1 (6 bases). V shed 6 bases and J shed 7 bases, with 17 bases lying between them. This CDR3 has 14 amino acids. Per the germline V gene, CDR1 is MNHNY and CDR2 is SVGAGI (reference sequence). The CDR3 DNA follows: TGTGCCAGCAGGAACGGACAGCCCCCGAATACGCAGTATTTT. This translates into CASRNGQPPNTQYF.

This clone was seen many times. This chain connects TRBV9 to TRBJ2-7, with a tentative D call TRBD1 (6 bases). Germline assignment: CDR1 SGDLS and CDR2 YYNGEE. The CDR3 totals 13 residues. The V end lost 7 bases, the J end lost 3 bases, and 14 bases lay between the germline ends. The CDR3 DNA reads as TGTGCCAGCTCAGGGGTGGAGGACTACGAGCAGTACTTC. Translation gives CASSGVEDYEQYF.

The chain is built from TRBV5-1 and TRBJ2-1; D is perhaps TRBD2 (5 bases). The germline V gene encodes CDR1 SGHRS and CDR2 YFSETQ. Trimming removed 4 bases at V and 5 bases at J, with 16 bases between. The CDR3 is 15 amino acids. In nucleotides, the CDR3 is TGCGCCAGCAGCCGTGATCCCCCAGCGGACAATGAGCAGTTCTTC. This codes for CASSRDPPADNEQFF.

This chain uses TRBV3-1 (or the pseudogene TRBV3-2) with TRBJ2-3, with 8 nucleotides matching TRBD2. The CDR3 is 17 residues long. From germline, CDR1 is LGHDT and CDR2 YNNKEL (reference sequence). Germline trimming cut 4 bases from V and 4 bases from J; bases unmatched to any gene: 13. This CDR3 is CASSLPLVRGGPDTQYF. The CDR3 DNA sequence: TGTGCCAGCAGCCTGCCACTAGTACGGGGGGGACCAGATACGCAGTATTTT.